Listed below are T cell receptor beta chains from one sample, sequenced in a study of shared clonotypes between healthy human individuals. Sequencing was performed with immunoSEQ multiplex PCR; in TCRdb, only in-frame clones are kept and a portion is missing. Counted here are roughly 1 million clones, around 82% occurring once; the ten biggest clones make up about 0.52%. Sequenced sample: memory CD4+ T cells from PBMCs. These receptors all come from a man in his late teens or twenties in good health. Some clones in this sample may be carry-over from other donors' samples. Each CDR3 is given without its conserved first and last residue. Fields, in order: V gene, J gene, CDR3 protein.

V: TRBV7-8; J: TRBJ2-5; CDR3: ASSLLAGGLVGETQY
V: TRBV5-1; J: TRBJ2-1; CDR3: ASSLNNNEQF
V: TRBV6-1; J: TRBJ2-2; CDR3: GTRRVGGTGELF
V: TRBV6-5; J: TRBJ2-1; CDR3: ASSWSGFPGEQF
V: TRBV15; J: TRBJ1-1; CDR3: ATSRDKGLNTEAF
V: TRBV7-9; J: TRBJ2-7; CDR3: ASSQGAPLYEQY
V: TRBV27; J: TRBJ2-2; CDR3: ASRQTAQNTGELF
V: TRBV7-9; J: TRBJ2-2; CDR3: ASSSTGKNTGELF
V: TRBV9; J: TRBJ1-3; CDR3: ASSVGVGQTGNTIY
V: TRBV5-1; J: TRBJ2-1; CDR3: ASSLTGSGSQEQF
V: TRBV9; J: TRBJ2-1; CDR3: ATGPYSGGASYNEQF
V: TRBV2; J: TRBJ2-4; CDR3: ASFYDKAKNIQY
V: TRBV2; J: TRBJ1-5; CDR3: ASSRDRGSNQPQH
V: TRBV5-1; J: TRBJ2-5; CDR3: ASSPGLAGGPSQETQY
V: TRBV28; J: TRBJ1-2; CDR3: ASSSPGQVDPYGYT
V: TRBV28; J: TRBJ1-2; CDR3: ASSLSGGYYGYT
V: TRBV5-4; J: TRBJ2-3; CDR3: ASSLKQGARSTDTQY